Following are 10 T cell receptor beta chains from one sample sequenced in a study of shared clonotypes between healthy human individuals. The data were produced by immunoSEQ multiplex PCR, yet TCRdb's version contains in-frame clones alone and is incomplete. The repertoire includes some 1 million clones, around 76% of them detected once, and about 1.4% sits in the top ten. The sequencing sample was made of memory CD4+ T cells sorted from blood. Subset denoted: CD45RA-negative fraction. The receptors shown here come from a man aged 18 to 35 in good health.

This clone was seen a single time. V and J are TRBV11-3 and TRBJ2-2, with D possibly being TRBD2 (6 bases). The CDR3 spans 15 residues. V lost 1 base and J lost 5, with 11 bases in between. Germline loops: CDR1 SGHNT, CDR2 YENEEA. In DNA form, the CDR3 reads TGTGCCAGCAGCTTAGGGCGTGGGAGGACCGGGGAGCTGTTTTTT. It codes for CASSLGRGRTGELFF. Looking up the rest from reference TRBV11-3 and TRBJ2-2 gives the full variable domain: EAGVVQSPRYKIIEKKQPVAFWCNPISGHNTLYWYLQNLGQGPELLIRYENEEAVDDSQLPKDRFSAERLKGVDSTLKIQPAELGDSAVYLCASSLGRGRTGELFFGEGSRLTVL.

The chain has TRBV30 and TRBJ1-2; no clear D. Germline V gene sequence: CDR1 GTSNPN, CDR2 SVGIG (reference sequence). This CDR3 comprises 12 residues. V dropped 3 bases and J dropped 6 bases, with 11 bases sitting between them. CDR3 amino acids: CAWSGGFHGYTF. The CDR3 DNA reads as TGTGCCTGGAGCGGTGGTTTCCATGGCTACACCTTC.

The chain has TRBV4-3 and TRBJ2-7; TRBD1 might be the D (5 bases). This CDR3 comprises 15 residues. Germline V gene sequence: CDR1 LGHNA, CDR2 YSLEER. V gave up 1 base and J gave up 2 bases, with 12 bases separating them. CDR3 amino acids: CASSQGASGPYEQYF. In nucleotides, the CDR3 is TGCGCCAGCAGCCAAGGAGCCTCAGGGCCCTACGAGCAGTACTTC.

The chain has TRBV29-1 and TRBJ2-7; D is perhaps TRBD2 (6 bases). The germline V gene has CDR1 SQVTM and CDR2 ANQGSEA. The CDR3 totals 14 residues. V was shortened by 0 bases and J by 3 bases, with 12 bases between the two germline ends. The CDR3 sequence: CSVEEEGTFYEQYF. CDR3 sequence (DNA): TGCAGCGTTGAAGAGGAGGGAACCTTCTACGAGCAGTACTTC.

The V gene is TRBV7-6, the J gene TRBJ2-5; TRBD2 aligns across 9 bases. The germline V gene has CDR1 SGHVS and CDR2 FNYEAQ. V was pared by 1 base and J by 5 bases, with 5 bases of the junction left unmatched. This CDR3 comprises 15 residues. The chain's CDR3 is CASSLGGGAAETQYF. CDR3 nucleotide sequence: TGTGCCAGCAGCTTAGGCGGGGGGGCGGCTGAGACCCAGTACTTC.

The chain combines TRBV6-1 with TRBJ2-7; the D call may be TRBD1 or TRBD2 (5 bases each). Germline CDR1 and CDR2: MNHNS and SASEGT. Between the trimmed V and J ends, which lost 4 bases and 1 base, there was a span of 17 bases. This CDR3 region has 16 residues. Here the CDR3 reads CASSGSMGERSYEQYF. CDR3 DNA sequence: TGTGCCAGCAGTGGTAGCATGGGGGAGCGATCCTACGAGCAGTACTTC.

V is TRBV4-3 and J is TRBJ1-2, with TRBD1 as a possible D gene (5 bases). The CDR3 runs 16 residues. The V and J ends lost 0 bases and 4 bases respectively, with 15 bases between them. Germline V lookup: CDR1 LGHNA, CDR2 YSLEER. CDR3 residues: CASSQDLGAHSYGYTF. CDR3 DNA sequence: TGCGCCAGCAGCCAAGATCTTGGGGCACACAGCTATGGCTACACCTTC.

DNA of the CDR3: TGTGCCAGCAGTTTAGGACAGGGGTACACTGAAGCTTTCTTT. It yields the protein CASSLGQGYTEAFF. The rearrangement joins TRBV28 to TRBJ1-1, with 9 positions matching TRBD1. J was trimmed by 3 bases and V by 2 bases; bases with no gene match: 1. The CDR3 is 14 residues long. The germline V gene has CDR1 MDHEN and CDR2 SYDVKM.

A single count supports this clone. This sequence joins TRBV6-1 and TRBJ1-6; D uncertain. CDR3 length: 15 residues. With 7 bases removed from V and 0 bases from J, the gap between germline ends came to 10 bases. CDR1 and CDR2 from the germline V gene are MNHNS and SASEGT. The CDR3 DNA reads TGTGCCAGCAATCAACACTTCTCCTATAATTCACCCCTCCACTTT. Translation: CASNQHFSYNSPLHF.

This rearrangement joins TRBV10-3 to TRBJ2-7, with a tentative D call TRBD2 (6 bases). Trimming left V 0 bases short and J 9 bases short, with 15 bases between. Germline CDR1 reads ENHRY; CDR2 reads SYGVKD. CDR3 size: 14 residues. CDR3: CAISESLAGRGQYF. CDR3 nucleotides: TGTGCCATCAGTGAGTCCCTGGCAGGGCGGGGGCAGTACTTC.